Listed here is a single TCR beta chain. The antigen is not known. These data are taken from a study of T cell responses to AZD1222 COVID-19 vaccine. Germline V gene lookup returns CDR1 LNHDA and CDR2 SQIVND (reference sequence). Trimming shortened V by 3 bases and J by 4 bases, and 14 bases separated the two germline ends. The CDR3 has 15 residues. Second-dose groups at about 4 or about 12 weeks were pooled. Overall study results and limits: Vaccine-related CD4 TCRs covered spike, predominating at 160-218 and 743-854. Spike-specific TCR repertoires showed rising breadth and depth after two AZD1222 doses. Most donors were white British, females outnumbered males, and clonal diversity was possibly underestimated.

Sequencing was performed with immunoSEQ multiplex PCR; in TCRdb, only in-frame clones are kept and a portion is missing. The profile shows approximately 300,000 clones, around 92% of them singletons. Sequencing was performed on peripheral blood, taken 28 days after the second AZD1222 dose. This chain joins TRBV19 and TRBJ2-3; the D gene is possibly TRBD2 (7 bases). This clonotype originated in an adult who received the AZD1222 COVID-19 vaccine. The CDR3 region has the DNA TGTGCCAGTAGTATGTCGGGGGGCTTGGCAGATACGCAGTATTTT. It encodes CASSMSGGLADTQYF.